This T cell receptor (beta chain) came from a study of CXCR3-negative and CXCR3-positive naive CD8 T cells. Across the study: Sequencing brought in about 150 million TRB reads altogether, and each library got about 1.5 +/- 0.3 million.

Study-level points and caveats: CXCR3-positive naive cells had TRB CDR3s that were more hydrophobic than CXCR3-negative naive cells had. Because surface CD5 did not distinguish the naive subsets, TCR strength was inferred from TRB CDR3 properties. Both naive subsets showed comparably high diversity, and memory CD8+ cells showed much lower diversity.

UMI labels and 5' RACE were used to prepare the TRB cDNA libraries. TCRdb re-analyzed the 5' RACE reads; it lists each CDR3 protein once, without DNA. In total, the table holds some 150,000 distinct CDR3 sequences. This CDR3 region has 15 residues. Germline V CDR1 and CDR2: SGHTA, FQGTGA. Note on this clonotype: Its antigen is as yet unknown.

The source of this sequence is a human donor in good health. Some clones in this sample may be carry-over from other donors' samples. Sequencing was carried out using naive CXCR3+ CD8+ T cells from blood. Specified subset: CD45RO-CCR7+CD27+CD95- naive CD8+ T cells expressing CXCR3 (TNR3+). The V gene is TRBV7-3, the J gene TRBJ2-1. CDR3 sequence reads: CASSLTAEFYNEQFF.